This T cell receptor (beta chain) emerged from a study of early T cells in non-severe SARS-CoV-2 infection (dated by TCRdb to the early 2020s). Describing the broader study: Because TCR sequencing was done on bulk RNA from unsorted whole blood, the alpha and beta chains could not be paired.

Library preparation employed 5' RACE. Sequenced on a NextSeq 500. In the TCR library protocol, unique molecular identifiers were attached to individual cDNA molecules to correct for PCR bias and sequencing error. Sequencing covered both TCR alpha and beta chains, and within each sample the abundances of alpha and beta sequences were tightly co-correlated. The paper's data handling went like this. V gene, J gene and CDR3 annotation of TCR sequences was performed with Decombinator V4. Expanded TCRs were defined as changing significantly between any two time points under a Poisson model with p below 0.0001. TCR abundances were normalised to the total number of TCRs sequenced per sample and expressed as counts per million. TRAV1-2 paired with TRAJ12, TRAJ20 or TRAJ33 defined MAIT TCRs, while TRAV10 paired with TRAJ18 defined iNKT TCRs. VDJdb, accessed on 1 November 2021, was searched for TCRs annotated for CMV, EBV and SARS-CoV-2, and TCRs annotated for more than one antigen were excluded. TCRdb redid the processing of the public reads, applying fastp at Q25 and MiXCR, and retained in-frame beta chains. Identical CDR3 proteins give one entry, which carries the most common genes and DNA. TCRdb assigned the V and J calls; the authors' analysis was not used. This sample is represented by 65,000 to 70,000 distinct CDR3 sequences; approximately 10% of them were singletons. The ten top clones hold 6.4% of the sample.

CDR1 and CDR2, per the germline V gene, are SGHDN and FVKESK. The CDR3 runs 15 residues from the cysteine to the phenylalanine. Here the CDR3 DNA is all that survives: 45 bases in frame from base 1. Between the V and J ends, shortened by 4 bases and 4 bases respectively, the junction contains 14 bases. Only a few counts were recorded for this clonotype. It lacks a known antigen. No base-level quality is on record; no much larger clone is a single base apart. A case-control design nested within a healthcare worker cohort in London, UK, was used, with weekly nasopharyngeal swab PCR tests and blood sampling performed. Healthcare workers were recruited during the week of the UK lockdown, between 23 and 31 March 2020, and followed weekly for up to about 16 weeks. Findings and caveats that apply to the study as a whole: Matching against VDJdb was skewed toward anti-spike CD8 responses, likely underestimated virus-specific expansions, and missed private and CD4 specificities.

Sequences were obtained from whole blood. The chain is assembled from TRBV14 and TRBJ2-1; the D call is tentative, TRBD1 or TRBD2, as each matches 5 bases. The source of this sequence is an adult who was a healthcare worker with PCR-confirmed SARS-CoV-2 infection or an uninfected control (not recorded which). The DNA sequence is given as TGTGCCAGCAGCCCATTGGGGCGCGGGTACAATGAGCAGTTCTTC. Translated, this gives CASSPLGRGYNEQFF.